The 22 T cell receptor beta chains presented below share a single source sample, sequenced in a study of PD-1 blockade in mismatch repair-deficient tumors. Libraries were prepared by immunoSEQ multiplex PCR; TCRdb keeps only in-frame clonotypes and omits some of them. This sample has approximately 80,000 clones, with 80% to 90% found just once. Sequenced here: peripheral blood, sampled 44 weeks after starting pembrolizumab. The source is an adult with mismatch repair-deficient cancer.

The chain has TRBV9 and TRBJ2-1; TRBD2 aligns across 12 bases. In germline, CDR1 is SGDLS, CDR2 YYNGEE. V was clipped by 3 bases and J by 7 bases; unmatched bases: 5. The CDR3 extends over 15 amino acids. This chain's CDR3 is CASSALAGGRNEQFF. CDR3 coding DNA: TGTGCCAGCAGCGCACTAGCGGGAGGTCGAAATGAGCAGTTCTTC.

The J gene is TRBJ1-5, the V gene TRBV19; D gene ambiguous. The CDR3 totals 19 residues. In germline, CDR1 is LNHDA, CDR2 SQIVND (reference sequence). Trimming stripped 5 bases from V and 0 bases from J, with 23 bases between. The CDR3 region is CASSSPLTDWEYSNQPQHF. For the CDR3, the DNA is TGTGCCAGTAGTTCTCCTCTAACGGACTGGGAATATAGCAATCAGCCCCAGCATTTT.

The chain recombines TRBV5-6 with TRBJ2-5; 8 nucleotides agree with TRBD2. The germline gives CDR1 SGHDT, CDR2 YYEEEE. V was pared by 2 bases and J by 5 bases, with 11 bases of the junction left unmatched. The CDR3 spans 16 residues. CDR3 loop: CASSLGTGGQGETQYF. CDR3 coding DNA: TGTGCCAGCAGCTTAGGTACGGGAGGGCAGGGTGAGACCCAGTACTTC.

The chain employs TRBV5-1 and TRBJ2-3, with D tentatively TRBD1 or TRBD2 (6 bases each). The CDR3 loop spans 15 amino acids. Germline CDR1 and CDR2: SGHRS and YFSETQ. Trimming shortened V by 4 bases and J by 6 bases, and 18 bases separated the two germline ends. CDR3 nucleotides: TGCGCCAGCAGCCGAAATGGAGGGGGTTCCGATACGCAGTATTTT. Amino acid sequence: CASSRNGGGSDTQYF.

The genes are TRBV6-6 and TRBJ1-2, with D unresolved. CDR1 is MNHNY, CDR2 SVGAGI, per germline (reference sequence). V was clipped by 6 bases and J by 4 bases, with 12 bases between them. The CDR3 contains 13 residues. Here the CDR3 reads CASSTTISYGYTF. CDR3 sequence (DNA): TGTGCCAGCAGCACAACCATCTCCTATGGCTACACCTTC.

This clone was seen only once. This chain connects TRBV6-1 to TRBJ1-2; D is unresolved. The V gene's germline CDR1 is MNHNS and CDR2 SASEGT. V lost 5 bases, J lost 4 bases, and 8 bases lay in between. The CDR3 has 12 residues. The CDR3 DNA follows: TGTGCCAGCAGTCGGGGAGTCTATGGCTACACCTTC. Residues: CASSRGVYGYTF.

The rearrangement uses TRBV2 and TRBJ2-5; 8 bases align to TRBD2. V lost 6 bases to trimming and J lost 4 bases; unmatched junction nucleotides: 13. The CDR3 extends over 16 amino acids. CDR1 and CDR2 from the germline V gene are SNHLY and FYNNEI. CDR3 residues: CASSPPGGGSRETQYF. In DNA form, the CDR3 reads TGTGCCAGCAGCCCCCCCGGCGGGGGGTCCCGAGAGACCCAGTACTTC.

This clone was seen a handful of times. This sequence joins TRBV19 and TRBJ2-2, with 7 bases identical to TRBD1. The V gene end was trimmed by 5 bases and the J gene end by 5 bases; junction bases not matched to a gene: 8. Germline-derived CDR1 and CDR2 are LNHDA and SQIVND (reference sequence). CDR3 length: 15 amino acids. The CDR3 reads CASSRDRVGTGELFF. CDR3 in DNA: TGTGCCAGTAGTCGGGACAGAGTCGGAACCGGGGAGCTGTTTTTT. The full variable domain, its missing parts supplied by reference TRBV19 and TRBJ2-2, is DGGITQSPKYLFRKEGQNVTLSCEQNLNHDAMYWYRQDPGQGLRLIYYSQIVNDFQKGDIAEGYSVSREKKESFPLTVTSAQKNPTAFYLCASSRDRVGTGELFFGEGSRLTVL.

This CDR3 is CASSFKGVTHEQYF. The CDR3 bases are TGTGCCAGCAGCTTCAAGGGGGTTACCCACGAGCAGTACTTC. This sequence joins TRBV5-8 and TRBJ2-7, with D maybe TRBD1 (6 bases). Trimming cost V 2 bases and J 5 bases, with 14 bases left between them. Per germline, CDR1 SGHTS and CDR2 YDEGEE. The CDR3 has 14 residues.

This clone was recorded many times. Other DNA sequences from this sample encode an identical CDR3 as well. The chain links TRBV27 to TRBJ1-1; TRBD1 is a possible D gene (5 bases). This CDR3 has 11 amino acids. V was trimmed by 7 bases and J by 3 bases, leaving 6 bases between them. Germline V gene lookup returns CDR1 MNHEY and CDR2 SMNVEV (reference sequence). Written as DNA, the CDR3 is TGTGCCAGCACAGGGTACACTGAAGCTTTCTTT. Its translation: CASTGYTEAFF.

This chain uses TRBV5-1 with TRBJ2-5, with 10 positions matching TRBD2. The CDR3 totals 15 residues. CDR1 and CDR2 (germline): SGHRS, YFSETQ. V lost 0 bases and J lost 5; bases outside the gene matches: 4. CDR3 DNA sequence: TGCGCCAGCAGCTTGGGGGGACTAGCGCCCGAGACCCAGTACTTC. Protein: CASSLGGLAPETQYF.

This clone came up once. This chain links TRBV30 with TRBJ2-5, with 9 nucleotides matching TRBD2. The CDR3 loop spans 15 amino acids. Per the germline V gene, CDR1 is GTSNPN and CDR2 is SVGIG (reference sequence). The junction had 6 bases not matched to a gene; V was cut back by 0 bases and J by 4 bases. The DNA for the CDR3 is TGTGCCTGGAGTGTAGGCCTAGCGGGAAGAGAGACCCAGTACTTC. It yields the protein CAWSVGLAGRETQYF.

This chain's CDR3 is CASRELTSGRTEAFF. The CDR3 nucleotides are TGTGCCAGCAGGGAACTGACCTCAGGGAGGACTGAAGCTTTCTTT. The J gene is TRBJ1-1, the V gene TRBV6-6; the D gene is possibly TRBD1 (5 bases). The V end lost 6 bases, the J end lost 5 bases, and 19 bases lay between the germline ends. Germline V gives CDR1 MNHNY, CDR2 SVGAGI (reference sequence). This CDR3 contains 15 residues.

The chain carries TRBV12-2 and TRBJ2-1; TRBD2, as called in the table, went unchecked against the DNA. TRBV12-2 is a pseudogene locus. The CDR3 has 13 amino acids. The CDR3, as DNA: TGTGCAAGTCGCTTATTTGGCGGGCGACAGCAGTTCTTC. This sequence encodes CASRLFGGRQQFF.

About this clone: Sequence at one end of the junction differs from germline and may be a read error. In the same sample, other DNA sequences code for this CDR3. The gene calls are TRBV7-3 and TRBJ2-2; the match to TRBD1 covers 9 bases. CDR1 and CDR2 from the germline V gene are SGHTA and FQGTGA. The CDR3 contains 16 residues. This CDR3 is CASSPIQGAGIGELFF. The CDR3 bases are TGCGCCAGCAGCCCGATACAGGGGGCAGGTATCGGGGAGCTGTTTTTT.

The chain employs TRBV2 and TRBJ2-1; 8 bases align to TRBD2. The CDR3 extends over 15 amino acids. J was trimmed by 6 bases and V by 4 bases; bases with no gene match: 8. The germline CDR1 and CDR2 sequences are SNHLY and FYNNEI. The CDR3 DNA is TGTGCCAGCAGTGCCCCAGCGGGAGCCCCCAATGAGCAGTTCTTC. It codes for CASSAPAGAPNEQFF.

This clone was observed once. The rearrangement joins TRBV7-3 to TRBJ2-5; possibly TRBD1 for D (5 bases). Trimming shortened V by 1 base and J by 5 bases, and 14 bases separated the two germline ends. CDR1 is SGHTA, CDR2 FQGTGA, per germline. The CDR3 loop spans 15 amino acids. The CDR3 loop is CASSLRGGAIETQYF. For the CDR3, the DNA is TGTGCCAGCAGCTTAAGGGGTGGGGCGATTGAGACCCAGTACTTC.

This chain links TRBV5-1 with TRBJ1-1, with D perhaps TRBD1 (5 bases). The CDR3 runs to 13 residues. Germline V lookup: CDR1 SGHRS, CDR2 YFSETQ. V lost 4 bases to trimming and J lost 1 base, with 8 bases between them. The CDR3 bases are TGCGCCAGCAGCGGACAAAGGAACACTGAAGCTTTCTTT. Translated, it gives CASSGQRNTEAFF.

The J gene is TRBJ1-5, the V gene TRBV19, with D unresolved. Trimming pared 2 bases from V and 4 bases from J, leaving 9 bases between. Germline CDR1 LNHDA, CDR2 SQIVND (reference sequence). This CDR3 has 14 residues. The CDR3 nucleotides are TGTGCCAGTAGTATATTAGGACCTAATCAGCCCCAGCATTTT. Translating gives CASSILGPNQPQHF.

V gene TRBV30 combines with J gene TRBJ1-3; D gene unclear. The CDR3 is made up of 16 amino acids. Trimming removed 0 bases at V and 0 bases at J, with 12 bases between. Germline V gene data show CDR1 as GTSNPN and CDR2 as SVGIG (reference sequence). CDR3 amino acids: CAWSVAHPASGNTIYF. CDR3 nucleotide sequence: TGTGCCTGGAGTGTAGCCCACCCAGCCTCTGGAAACACCATATATTTT.

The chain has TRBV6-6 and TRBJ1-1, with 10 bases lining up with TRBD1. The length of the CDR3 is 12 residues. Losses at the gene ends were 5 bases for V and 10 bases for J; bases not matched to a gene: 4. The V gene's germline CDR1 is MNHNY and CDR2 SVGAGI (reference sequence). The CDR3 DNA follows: TGTGCCAGCAGTGACCGGACAGGGGGAGCTTTCTTT. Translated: CASSDRTGGAFF.

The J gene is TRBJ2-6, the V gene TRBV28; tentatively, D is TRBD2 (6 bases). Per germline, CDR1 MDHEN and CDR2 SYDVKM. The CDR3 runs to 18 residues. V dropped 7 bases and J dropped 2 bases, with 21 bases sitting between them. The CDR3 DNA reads TGTGCCAGCACCCCGGCGGGGCTGGGTAGAGCTGGGGCCAACGTCCTGACTTTC. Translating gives CASTPAGLGRAGANVLTF. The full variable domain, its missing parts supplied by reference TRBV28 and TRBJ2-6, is DVKVTQSSRYLVKRTGEKVFLECVQDMDHENMFWYRQDPGLGLRLIYFSYDVKMKEKGDIPEGYSVSREKKERFSLILESASTNQTSMYLCASTPAGLGRAGANVLTFGAGSRLTVL.